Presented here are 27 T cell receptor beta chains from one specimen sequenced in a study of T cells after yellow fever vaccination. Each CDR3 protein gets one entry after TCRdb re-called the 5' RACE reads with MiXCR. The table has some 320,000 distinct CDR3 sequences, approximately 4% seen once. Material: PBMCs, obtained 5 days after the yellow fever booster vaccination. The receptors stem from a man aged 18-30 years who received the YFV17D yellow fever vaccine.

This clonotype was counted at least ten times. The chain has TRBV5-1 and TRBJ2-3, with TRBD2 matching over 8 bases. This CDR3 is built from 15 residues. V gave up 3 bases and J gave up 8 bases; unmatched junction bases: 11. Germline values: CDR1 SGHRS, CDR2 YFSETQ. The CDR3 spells CASSSFSGALVTQYF. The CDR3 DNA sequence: TGCGCCAGCAGCTCCTTTAGCGGGGCTTTAGTTACGCAGTATTTT. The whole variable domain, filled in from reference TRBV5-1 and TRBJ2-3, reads KAGVTQTPRYLIKTRGQQVTLSCSPISGHRSVSWYQQTPGQGLQFLFEYFSETQRNKGNFPGRFSGRQFSNSRSEMNVSTLELGDSALYLCASSSFSGALVTQYFGPGTRLTVL.

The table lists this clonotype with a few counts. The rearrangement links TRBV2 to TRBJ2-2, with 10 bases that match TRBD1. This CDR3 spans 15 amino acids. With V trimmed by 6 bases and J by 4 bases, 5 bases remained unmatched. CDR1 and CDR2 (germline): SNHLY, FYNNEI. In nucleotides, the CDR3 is TGTGCCAGCAGAGGGGACAGGGGCCGCACCGGGGAGCTGTTTTTT. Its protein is CASRGDRGRTGELFF.

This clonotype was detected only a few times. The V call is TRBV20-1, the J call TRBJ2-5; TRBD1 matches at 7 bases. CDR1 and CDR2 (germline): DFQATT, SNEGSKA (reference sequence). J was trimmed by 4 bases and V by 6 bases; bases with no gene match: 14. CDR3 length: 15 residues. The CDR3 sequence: CSAVGPDRAGETQYF. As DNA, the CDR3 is TGCAGTGCCGTGGGACCAGACAGGGCGGGAGAGACCCAGTACTTC.

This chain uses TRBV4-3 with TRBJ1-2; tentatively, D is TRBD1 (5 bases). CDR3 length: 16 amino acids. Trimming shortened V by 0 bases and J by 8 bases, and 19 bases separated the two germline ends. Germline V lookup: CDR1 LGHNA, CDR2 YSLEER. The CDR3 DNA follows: TGCGCCAGCAGCCAAGATTGGAACTGGGGACTTGACGGCTACACCTTC. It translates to CASSQDWNWGLDGYTF.

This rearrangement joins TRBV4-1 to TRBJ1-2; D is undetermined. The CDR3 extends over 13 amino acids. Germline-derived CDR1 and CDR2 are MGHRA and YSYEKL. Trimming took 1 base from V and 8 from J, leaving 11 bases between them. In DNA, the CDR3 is TGCGCCAGCAGCCAAGTTGATGGAGAAGGCTACACCTTC. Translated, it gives CASSQVDGEGYTF.

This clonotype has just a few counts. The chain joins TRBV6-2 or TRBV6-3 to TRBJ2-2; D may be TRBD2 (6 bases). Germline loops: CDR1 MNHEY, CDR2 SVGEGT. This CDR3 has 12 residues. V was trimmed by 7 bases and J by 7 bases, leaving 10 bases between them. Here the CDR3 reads CASTDGGGELFF. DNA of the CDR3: TGTGCCAGCACCGACGGGGGCGGGGAGCTGTTTTTT.

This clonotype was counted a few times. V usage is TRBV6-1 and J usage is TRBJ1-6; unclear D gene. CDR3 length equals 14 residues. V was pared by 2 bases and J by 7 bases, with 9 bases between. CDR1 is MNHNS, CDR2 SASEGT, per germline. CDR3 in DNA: TGTGCCAGCAGTGAATACCAGGCCAATTCACCCCTCCACTTT. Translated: CASSEYQANSPLHF.

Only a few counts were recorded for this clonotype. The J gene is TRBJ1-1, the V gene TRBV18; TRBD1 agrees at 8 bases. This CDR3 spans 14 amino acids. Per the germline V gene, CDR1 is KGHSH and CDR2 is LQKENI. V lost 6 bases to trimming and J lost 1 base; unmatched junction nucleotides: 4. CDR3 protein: CASSVGQENTEAFF. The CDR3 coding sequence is TGTGCCAGCTCGGTGGGACAGGAGAACACTGAAGCTTTCTTT. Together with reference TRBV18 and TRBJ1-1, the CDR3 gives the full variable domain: NAGVMQNPRHLVRRRGQEARLRCSPMKGHSHVYWYRQLPEEGLKFMVYLQKENIIDESGMPKERFSAEFPKEGPSILRIQQVVRGDSAAYFCASSVGQENTEAFFGQGTRLTVV.

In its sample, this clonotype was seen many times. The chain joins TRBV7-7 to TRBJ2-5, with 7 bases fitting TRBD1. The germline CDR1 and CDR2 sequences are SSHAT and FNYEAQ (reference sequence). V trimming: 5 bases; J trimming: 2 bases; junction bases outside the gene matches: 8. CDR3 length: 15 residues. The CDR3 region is CASSPDWDRQETQYF. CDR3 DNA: TGTGCCAGCAGCCCCGATTGGGACAGACAAGAGACCCAGTACTTC.

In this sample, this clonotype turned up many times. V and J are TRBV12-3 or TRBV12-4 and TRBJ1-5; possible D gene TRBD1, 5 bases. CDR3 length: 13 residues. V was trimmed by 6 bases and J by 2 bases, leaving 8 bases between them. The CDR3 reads CASSGGGNQPQHF. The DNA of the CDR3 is TGTGCCAGCAGCGGGGGGGGCAATCAGCCCCAGCATTTT.

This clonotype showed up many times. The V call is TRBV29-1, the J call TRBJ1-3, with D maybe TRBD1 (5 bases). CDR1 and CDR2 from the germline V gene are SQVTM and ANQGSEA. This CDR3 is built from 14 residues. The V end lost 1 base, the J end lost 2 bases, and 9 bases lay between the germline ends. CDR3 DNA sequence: TGCAGCGTTGAAGCGGGGGATACTGGAAACACCATATATTTT. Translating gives CSVEAGDTGNTIYF.

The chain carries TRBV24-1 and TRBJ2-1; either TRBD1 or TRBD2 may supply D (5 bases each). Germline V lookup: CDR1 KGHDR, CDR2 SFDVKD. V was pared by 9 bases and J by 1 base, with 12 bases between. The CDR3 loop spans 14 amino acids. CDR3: CATGGRVSYNEQFF. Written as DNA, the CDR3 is TGTGCCACCGGGGGAAGGGTATCCTACAATGAGCAGTTCTTC.

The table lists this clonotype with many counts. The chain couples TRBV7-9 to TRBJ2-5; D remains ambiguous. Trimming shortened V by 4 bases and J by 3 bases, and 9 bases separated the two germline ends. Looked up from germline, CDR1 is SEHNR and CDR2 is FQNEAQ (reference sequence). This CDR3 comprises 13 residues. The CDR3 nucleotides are TGTGCCAGCAGCTCAGGTCCCAAAGAGACCCAGTACTTC. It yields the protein CASSSGPKETQYF. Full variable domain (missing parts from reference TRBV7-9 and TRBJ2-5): DTGVSQNPRHKITKRGQNVTFRCDPISEHNRLYWYRQTLGQGPEFLTYFQNEAQLEKSRLLSDRFSAERPKGSFSTLEIQRTEQGDSAMYLCASSSGPKETQYFGPGTRLLVL.

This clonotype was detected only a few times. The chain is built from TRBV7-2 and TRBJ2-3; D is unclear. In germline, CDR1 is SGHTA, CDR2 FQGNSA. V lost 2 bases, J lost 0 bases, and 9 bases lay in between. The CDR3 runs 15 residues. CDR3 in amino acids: CASSLLRVSTDTQYF. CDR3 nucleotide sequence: TGTGCCAGCAGCTTACTACGGGTTAGCACAGATACGCAGTATTTT.

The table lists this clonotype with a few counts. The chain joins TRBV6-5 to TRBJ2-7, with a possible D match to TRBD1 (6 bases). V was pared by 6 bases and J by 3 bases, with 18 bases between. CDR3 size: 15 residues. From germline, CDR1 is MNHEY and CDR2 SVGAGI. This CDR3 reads CASSLYPSRGYEQYF. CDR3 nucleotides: TGTGCCAGCAGCCTTTACCCCTCCAGGGGCTACGAGCAGTACTTC.

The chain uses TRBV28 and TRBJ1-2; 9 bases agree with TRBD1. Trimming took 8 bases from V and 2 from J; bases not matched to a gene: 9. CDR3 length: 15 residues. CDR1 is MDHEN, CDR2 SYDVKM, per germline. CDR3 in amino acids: CASLAQGAVNYGYTF. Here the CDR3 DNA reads TGTGCCAGCCTTGCACAGGGGGCAGTCAACTATGGCTACACCTTC.

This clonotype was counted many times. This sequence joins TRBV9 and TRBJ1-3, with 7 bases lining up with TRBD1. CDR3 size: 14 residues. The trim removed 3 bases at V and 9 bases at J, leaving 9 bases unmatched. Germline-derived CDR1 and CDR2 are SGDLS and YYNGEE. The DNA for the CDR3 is TGTGCCAGCAGCGCAACCGGGACAGTTGGCACCATATATTTT. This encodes CASSATGTVGTIYF.

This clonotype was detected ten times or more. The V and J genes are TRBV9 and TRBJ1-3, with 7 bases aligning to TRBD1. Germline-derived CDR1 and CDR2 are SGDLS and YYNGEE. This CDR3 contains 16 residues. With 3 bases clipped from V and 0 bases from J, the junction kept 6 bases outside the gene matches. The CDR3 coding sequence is TGTGCCAGCAGCGCATTAGGGGGCTTCTCTGGAAACACCATATATTTT. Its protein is CASSALGGFSGNTIYF.

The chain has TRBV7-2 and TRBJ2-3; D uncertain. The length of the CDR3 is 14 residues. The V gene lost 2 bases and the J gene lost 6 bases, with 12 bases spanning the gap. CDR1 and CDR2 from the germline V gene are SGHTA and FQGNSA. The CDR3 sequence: CASSLLTPEDTQYF. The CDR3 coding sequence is TGTGCCAGCAGCTTATTGACTCCGGAGGATACGCAGTATTTT.

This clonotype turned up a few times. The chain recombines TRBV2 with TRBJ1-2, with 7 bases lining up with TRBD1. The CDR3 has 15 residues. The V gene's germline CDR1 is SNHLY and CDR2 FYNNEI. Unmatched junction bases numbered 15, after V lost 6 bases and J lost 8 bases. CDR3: CASRRAGGIGGGYTF. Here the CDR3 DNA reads TGTGCCAGCAGGCGGGCAGGGGGAATCGGGGGAGGCTACACCTTC.

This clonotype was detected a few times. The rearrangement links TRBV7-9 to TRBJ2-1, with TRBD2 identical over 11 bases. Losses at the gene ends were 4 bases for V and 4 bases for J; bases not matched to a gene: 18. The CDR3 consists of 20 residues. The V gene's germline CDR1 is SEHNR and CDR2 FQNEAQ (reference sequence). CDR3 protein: CASSSYHLAGGPILYNEQFF. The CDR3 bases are TGTGCCAGCAGCTCGTACCACCTAGCGGGGGGCCCGATTCTTTACAATGAGCAGTTCTTC.

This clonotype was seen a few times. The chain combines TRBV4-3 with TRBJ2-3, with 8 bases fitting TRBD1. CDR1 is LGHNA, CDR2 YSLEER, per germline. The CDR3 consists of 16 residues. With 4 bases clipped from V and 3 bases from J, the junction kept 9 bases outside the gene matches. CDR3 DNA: TGCGCCAGCAGCCCTCCGGGACAGGAAGGGACAGATACGCAGTATTTT. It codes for CASSPPGQEGTDTQYF.

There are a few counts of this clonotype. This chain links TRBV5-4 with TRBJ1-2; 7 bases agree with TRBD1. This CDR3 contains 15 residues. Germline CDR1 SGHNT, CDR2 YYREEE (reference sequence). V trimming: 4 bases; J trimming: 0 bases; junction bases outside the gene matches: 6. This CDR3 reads CASSRYGQANYGYTF. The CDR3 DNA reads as TGTGCCAGCAGCCGATACGGACAGGCTAACTATGGCTACACCTTC.

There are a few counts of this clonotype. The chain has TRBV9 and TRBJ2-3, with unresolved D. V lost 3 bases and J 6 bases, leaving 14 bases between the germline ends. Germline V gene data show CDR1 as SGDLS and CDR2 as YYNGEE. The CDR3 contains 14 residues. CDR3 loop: CASSAGRTADTQYF. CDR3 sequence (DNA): TGTGCCAGCAGCGCAGGAAGGACCGCGGATACGCAGTATTTT.

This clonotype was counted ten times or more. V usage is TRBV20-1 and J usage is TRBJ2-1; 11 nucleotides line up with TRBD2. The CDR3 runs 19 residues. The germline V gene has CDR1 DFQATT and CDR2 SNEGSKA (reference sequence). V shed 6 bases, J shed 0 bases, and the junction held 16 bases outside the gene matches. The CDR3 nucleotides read TGCAGTGCCTCCGCAGCCCTAGCGGGGGGCCGGAGCTCCTACAATGAGCAGTTCTTC. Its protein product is CSASAALAGGRSSYNEQFF.

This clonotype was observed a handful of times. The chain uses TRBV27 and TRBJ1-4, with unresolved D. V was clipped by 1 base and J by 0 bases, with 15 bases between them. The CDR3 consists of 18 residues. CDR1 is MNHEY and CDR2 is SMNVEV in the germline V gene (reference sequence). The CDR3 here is CASSLLAATYSTNEKLFF. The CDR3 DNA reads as TGTGCCAGCAGTTTATTGGCCGCGACCTATTCAACTAATGAAAAACTGTTTTTT.

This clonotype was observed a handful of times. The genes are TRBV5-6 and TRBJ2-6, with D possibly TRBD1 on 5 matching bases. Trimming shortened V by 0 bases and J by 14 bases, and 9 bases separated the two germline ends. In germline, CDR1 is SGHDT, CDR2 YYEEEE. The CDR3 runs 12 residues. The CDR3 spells CASSLVQGFLTF. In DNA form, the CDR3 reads TGTGCCAGCAGCTTGGTGCAGGGTTTCCTGACTTTC.